Following are 23 T cell receptor beta chains from one sample sequenced in a study of cytomegalovirus exposure and HLA in healthy donors (dated 2017 in TCRdb). The library was obtained by the immunoSEQ multiplex PCR assay. A mixture of 60 forward primers for TCR Vbeta segments and 13 reverse primers for TCR Jbeta segments was used in the multiplex PCR. Entries here come from immuneACCESS through TCRdb and include only in-frame sequences with V and J called. Some clones fail to appear in such tables; in the studies checked, an unresolved V gene covers under half of the shortfall, and the cause of the remainder is unknown. The table for this sample lists about 170,000 clones. The top ten hold over 1% of the sample. The sequenced material came from PBMCs. The receptors here all came from a woman in her sixties in good health and CMV-seronegative.

CDR3 sequence: CASSVALAGVHEQFF. The CDR3 bases are TGTGCCAGCAGCGTAGCTCTAGCGGGAGTCCATGAGCAGTTCTTC. The chain is built from TRBV9 and TRBJ2-1, with 10 nucleotides matching TRBD2. Germline CDR1 reads SGDLS; CDR2 reads YYNGEE. The V and J ends lost 0 bases and 8 bases, in that order; junction bases with no gene match: 5. The CDR3 spans 15 residues.

The CDR3 loop reads CSSFVNEQFF. CDR3 nucleotides: TGCAGCTCGTTCGTCAATGAGCAGTTCTTC. The chain couples TRBV29-1 to TRBJ2-1; D remains unclear. Per germline, CDR1 SQVTM and CDR2 ANQGSEA. The CDR3 consists of 10 residues. The germline V and J ends were trimmed by 8 bases and 6 bases, with 8 bases remaining between them.

The V and J genes are TRBV11-1 and TRBJ2-5, with D possibly being TRBD1 (5 bases). The ends were cut back, 3 bases at V and 4 bases at J, with 9 bases in the middle. The CDR3 has 13 residues. Germline V gives CDR1 SGHAT, CDR2 FQDESV (reference sequence). CDR3 DNA: TGTGCCAGCAGCTTTCCTCAGGGAGAGACCCAGTACTTC. It is translated as CASSFPQGETQYF. Variable domain in full (rest from reference TRBV11-1 and TRBJ2-5): EAEVAQSPRYKITEKSQAVAFWCDPISGHATLYWYRQILGQGPELLVQFQDESVVDDSQLPKDRFSAERLKGVDSTLKIQPAELGDSAMYLCASSFPQGETQYFGPGTRLLVL.

The chain recombines TRBV5-1 with TRBJ1-3; 8 bases map to TRBD1. CDR3 length: 15 amino acids. Trimming cost V 4 bases and J 4 bases; bases outside gene matches: 7. CDR1 and CDR2 (germline): SGHRS, YFSETQ. The CDR3 DNA sequence: TGCGCCAGCAGCCAGGGACAGGCGGCGGGAAACACCATATATTTT. Translation: CASSQGQAAGNTIYF. Variable domain in full (rest from reference TRBV5-1 and TRBJ1-3): KAGVTQTPRYLIKTRGQQVTLSCSPISGHRSVSWYQQTPGQGLQFLFEYFSETQRNKGNFPGRFSGRQFSNSRSEMNVSTLELGDSALYLCASSQGQAAGNTIYFGEGSWLTVV.

The chain employs TRBV10-3 and TRBJ1-6, with TRBD1 as a possible D gene (5 bases). CDR1 is ENHRY, CDR2 SYGVKD, per germline. Trimming stripped 2 bases from V and 0 bases from J, with 11 bases between. The CDR3 is 17 amino acids. CDR3 DNA: TGTGCCATCAGTGAGGTCGCAGGGCGCTCCTATAATTCACCCCTCCACTTT. It specifies CAISEVAGRSYNSPLHF.

This CDR3 reads CASSPRLAGGPYTGELFF. The DNA for the CDR3 is TGTGCCAGCAGCCCCCGACTAGCGGGAGGGCCATACACCGGGGAGCTGTTTTTT. J is TRBJ2-2 and V is TRBV9, with 14 bases identical to TRBD2. Trimming cost V 4 bases and J 3 bases; bases outside gene matches: 8. Germline V gives CDR1 SGDLS, CDR2 YYNGEE. CDR3 length: 18 residues.

This rearrangement joins TRBV19 to TRBJ2-2; D is perhaps TRBD2 (5 bases). CDR1 is LNHDA, CDR2 SQIVND, per germline (reference sequence). Trimming stripped 5 bases from V and 4 bases from J, with 11 bases between. This CDR3 spans 14 amino acids. The CDR3 spells CASSPARATGELFF. CDR3 nucleotide sequence: TGTGCCAGTAGTCCCGCGAGGGCCACCGGGGAGCTGTTTTTT.

The V and J genes are TRBV5-1 and TRBJ1-1; TRBD1 is a possible D gene (5 bases). This CDR3 spans 14 amino acids. The germline CDR1 and CDR2 sequences are SGHRS and YFSETQ. Trimming removed 2 bases from V and 5 bases from J, with 13 bases in between. The CDR3 is CASSFLQGGTEAFF. For the CDR3, the DNA is TGCGCCAGCAGCTTCCTTCAGGGTGGAACTGAAGCTTTCTTT.

The CDR3 region is CASKLAGGNNEQFF. As DNA, the CDR3 is TGTGCCAGCAAACTAGCGGGGGGAAACAATGAGCAGTTCTTC. The chain is built from TRBV5-6 and TRBJ2-1; 12 bases fit TRBD2. Germline values: CDR1 SGHDT, CDR2 YYEEEE. With V trimmed by 6 bases and J by 5 bases, 3 bases remained unmatched. The CDR3 covers 14 residues.

The chain combines TRBV4-1 with TRBJ1-5; D is possibly TRBD1 (6 bases). V was clipped by 0 bases and J by 7 bases, with 16 bases between them. Germline CDR1 is MGHRA and CDR2 is YSYEKL. The CDR3 length is 16 residues. The CDR3 DNA follows: TGCGCCAGCAGCCAAGATGAACAGGGTAGGGGCCAGCCCCAGCATTTT. Translating gives CASSQDEQGRGQPQHF.

The CDR3 is CASSSRGLPEAFF. The CDR3 DNA reads TGTGCCAGCAGCTCTAGAGGACTGCCTGAAGCTTTCTTT. This chain uses TRBV11-2 with TRBJ1-1; D remains unclear. Germline CDR1 reads SGHAT; CDR2 reads FQNNGV. Trimming took off 4 bases at V and 6 bases at J, with 12 bases between the two ends. This CDR3 is built from 13 residues.

This chain uses TRBV30 with TRBJ2-7; D may be TRBD1 (6 bases). CDR1 and CDR2 from the germline V gene are GTSNPN and SVGIG (reference sequence). V was cut by 2 bases and J by 9 bases, with 14 bases left in between. The CDR3 is 12 residues long. CDR3 DNA sequence: TGTGCCTGGAGTCCTACAGGGAAAGGGCAGTACTTC. Translation: CAWSPTGKGQYF.

The chain is built from TRBV5-1 and TRBJ2-1; maybe TRBD2 (7 bases). Germline V CDR1 and CDR2: SGHRS, YFSETQ. CDR3 size: 14 residues. Trimming shortened V by 10 bases and J by 5 bases, and 19 bases separated the two germline ends. CDR3: CAVKGRGGNNEQFF. The CDR3 coding sequence is TGCGCCGTAAAGGGCAGGGGAGGGAACAATGAGCAGTTCTTC.

V gene TRBV7-6 combines with J gene TRBJ1-2; D remains unclear. This CDR3 has 13 amino acids. Per the germline V gene, CDR1 is SGHVS and CDR2 is FNYEAQ. Trimming removed 0 bases from V and 8 bases from J, with 10 bases in between. CDR3 loop: CASSLAPVRGYTF. CDR3 in DNA: TGTGCCAGCAGCTTAGCCCCGGTCAGGGGCTACACCTTC.

The V call is TRBV4-1, the J call TRBJ2-1; 9 bases are shared with TRBD2. The CDR3 loop spans 17 amino acids. The trim removed 1 base at V and 6 bases at J, leaving 10 bases unmatched. Germline CDR1 is MGHRA and CDR2 is YSYEKL. CDR3 sequence (DNA): TGCGCCAGCAGCCAAGTGGATATGGGACTAGCTCTCAATGAGCAGTTCTTC. Translation gives CASSQVDMGLALNEQFF.

V usage is TRBV5-6 and J usage is TRBJ2-6, with 10 bases that match TRBD1. After removal of 5 bases from V and 0 bases from J, the junction contained 5 bases not matched to a gene. CDR3 length equals 17 residues. Germline CDR1 and CDR2: SGHDT and YYEEEE. This chain's CDR3 is CASRPTGGISGANVLTF. CDR3 in DNA: TGTGCCAGCAGACCGACAGGGGGCATCTCTGGGGCCAACGTCCTGACTTTC.

J is TRBJ1-1 and V is TRBV7-9; D unresolved. CDR1 and CDR2 (germline): SEHNR, FQNEAQ (reference sequence). V lost 4 bases, J lost 5 bases, and 8 bases lay in between. The CDR3 loop spans 12 amino acids. The CDR3 DNA is TGTGCCAGCAGCTCACGAGGGACTGAAGCTTTCTTT. The encoded protein is CASSSRGTEAFF.

The V gene is TRBV19, the J gene TRBJ1-5; TRBD1 agrees at 9 bases. This CDR3 has 17 amino acids. V was clipped by 3 bases and J by 6 bases; unmatched bases: 12. Per germline, CDR1 LNHDA and CDR2 SQIVND (reference sequence). CDR3 nucleotides: TGTGCCAGTAGTATCGGGACAGGGTCCTTGGGGAGTCAGCCCCAGCATTTT. It is translated as CASSIGTGSLGSQPQHF.

Regarding this clone: The junction shows a germline mismatch at one end, possibly a read error. J is TRBJ2-7 and V is TRBV18, with 10 bases aligning to TRBD1. The CDR3 is 15 amino acids. Germline assignment: CDR1 KGHSH and CDR2 LQKENI. The CDR3 DNA reads as TGTGCCAGCTCACGGACGGACAGGGGGTCCTACGGGCAGTACTTC. It specifies CASSRTDRGSYGQYF.

The chain employs TRBV7-6 and TRBJ1-2, with D tentatively TRBD1 (6 bases). The germline CDR1 and CDR2 sequences are SGHVS and FNYEAQ. The ends were cut back, 5 bases at V and 8 bases at J, with 18 bases in the middle. This CDR3 spans 14 amino acids. CDR3 amino acids: CASSAAGAVVGYTF. CDR3 coding DNA: TGTGCCAGCAGCGCCGCGGGGGCCGTAGTAGGCTACACCTTC.

The V and J genes are TRBV9 and TRBJ2-6, with D unclear. Germline V CDR1 and CDR2: SGDLS, YYNGEE. The CDR3 length is 15 residues. The V end was cut by 0 bases, the J end by 0 bases, with 4 bases between. CDR3 coding DNA: TGTGCCAGCAGCGTAGACAACTCTGGGGCCAACGTCCTGACTTTC. Residues: CASSVDNSGANVLTF.

The chain employs TRBV7-9 and TRBJ1-3, with D perhaps TRBD1 (6 bases). V gave up 5 bases and J gave up 0 bases, with 14 bases separating them. CDR1 SEHNR and CDR2 FQNEAQ come from the germline V gene (reference sequence). The CDR3 runs to 16 residues. CDR3 protein: CASSTRQAHSGNTIYF. The CDR3 nucleotides are TGTGCCAGCAGCACAAGACAGGCCCACTCTGGAAACACCATATATTTT.

J is TRBJ2-2 and V is TRBV19; D gene uncertain. The CDR3 extends over 14 amino acids. Germline CDR1 and CDR2: LNHDA and SQIVND (reference sequence). V dropped 3 bases and J dropped 2 bases, with 7 bases sitting between them. For the CDR3, the DNA is TGTGCCAGTAGTATCGACTTAAACACCGGGGAGCTGTTTTTT. Residues: CASSIDLNTGELFF. The whole variable domain, remainder taken from reference TRBV19 and TRBJ2-2, is DGGITQSPKYLFRKEGQNVTLSCEQNLNHDAMYWYRQDPGQGLRLIYYSQIVNDFQKGDIAEGYSVSREKKESFPLTVTSAQKNPTAFYLCASSIDLNTGELFFGEGSRLTVL.